One sample yielded the 13 T cell receptor beta chains listed below, sequenced in a study of OX40 agonist ivuxolimab in advanced cancers. TCRdb's copy holds only in-frame clones and misses some; the assay was immunoSEQ multiplex PCR. This table holds about 55,000 clones, roughly 82% found once. Sequencing used CD4+ or CD8+ T cells sorted from blood, obtained in a trial of the OX40 agonist ivuxolimab. These receptors originate from an adult with an advanced solid tumor such as melanoma, head and neck, liver or kidney cancer.

The chain combines TRBV9 with TRBJ1-2; 8 bases line up with TRBD1. V gave up 0 bases and J gave up 4 bases; unmatched junction bases: 5. The CDR3 loop spans 15 amino acids. Germline CDR1 reads SGDLS; CDR2 reads YYNGEE. The CDR3 sequence: CASSVGTGNVYGYTF. In nucleotides, the CDR3 is TGTGCCAGCAGCGTAGGGACAGGGAATGTCTATGGCTACACCTTC.

The rearrangement joins TRBV25-1 to TRBJ1-2, with 10 nucleotides matching TRBD1. Germline V CDR1 and CDR2: MGHDK, SYGVNS. The V segment lost 0 bases and the J segment 4 bases; nucleotides outside the gene matches: 5. This CDR3 is built from 16 residues. Here the CDR3 DNA reads TGTGCCAGCAGTGAATACCCGGGACAGGGGATCTATGGCTACACCTTC. Protein: CASSEYPGQGIYGYTF.

This chain connects TRBV7-2 to TRBJ2-2; perhaps D is TRBD1 or TRBD2 (5 bases each). The CDR3 covers 15 residues. V was trimmed by 9 bases and J by 5 bases, leaving 19 bases between them. Germline V gene data show CDR1 as SGHTA and CDR2 as FQGNSA. The CDR3, as DNA: TGTGCCAGTCGAAAAGGGACCCAAATAACCGGGGAGCTGTTTTTT. Encoded protein: CASRKGTQITGELFF.

The rearrangement joins TRBV7-2 to TRBJ1-4; D might be TRBD1 (6 bases). V was trimmed by 5 bases and J by 8 bases, leaving 18 bases between them. CDR3 size: 15 residues. Germline V lookup: CDR1 SGHTA, CDR2 FQGNSA. The CDR3 loop is CASSPRAGVHEKLFF. DNA of the CDR3: TGTGCCAGCAGCCCCAGGGCAGGGGTACACGAAAAACTGTTTTTT. Full variable domain (outside the CDR3, taken from reference TRBV7-2 and TRBJ1-4): GAGVSQSPSNKVTEKGKDVELRCDPISGHTALYWYRQSLGQGLEFLIYFQGNSAPDKSGLPSDRFSAERTGGSVSTLTIQRTQQEDSAVYLCASSPRAGVHEKLFFGSGTQLSVL.

A single count supports this clone. V and J are TRBV11-2 and TRBJ2-1, with 10 positions matching TRBD1. The ends lost 5 bases at V and 8 bases at J; junction bases unmatched: 6. The germline V gene encodes CDR1 SGHAT and CDR2 FQNNGV. The CDR3 runs 14 residues. CDR3 protein: CASSPRTGGDEQFF. The CDR3 nucleotides are TGTGCCAGCAGCCCTCGGACAGGGGGGGATGAGCAGTTCTTC.

The chain carries TRBV27 and TRBJ2-7; 7 bases are a match to TRBD1. The length of the CDR3 is 15 residues. The junction had 11 bases not matched to a gene; V was cut back by 6 bases and J by 3 bases. Germline assignment: CDR1 MNHEY and CDR2 SMNVEV (reference sequence). The CDR3 DNA sequence: TGTGCCAGCAGCCCTCAGGGACAGAATTTCTACGAGCAGTACTTC. Translation: CASSPQGQNFYEQYF.

This clone was counted once. The genes are TRBV28 and TRBJ2-7; perhaps D is TRBD1 or TRBD2 (5 bases each). The CDR3 runs 12 residues. The germline V gene encodes CDR1 MDHEN and CDR2 SYDVKM. Trimming removed 2 bases at V and 6 bases at J, with 8 bases between. The CDR3 region has the DNA TGTGCCAGCAGTTTAGGGGGTGGCGAGCAGTACTTC. Translating it yields CASSLGGGEQYF.

The chain is built from TRBV5-4 and TRBJ1-1; possible D gene TRBD1, 5 bases. V was trimmed by 0 bases and J by 0 bases, leaving 9 bases between them. Germline V CDR1 and CDR2: SGHNT, YYREEE (reference sequence). This CDR3 is built from 15 residues. CDR3 loop: CASSLVGDMNTEAFF. Here the CDR3 DNA reads TGTGCCAGCAGCTTGGTAGGGGATATGAACACTGAAGCTTTCTTT. The whole variable domain, filled in from reference TRBV5-4 and TRBJ1-1, reads ETGVTQSPTHLIKTRGQQVTLRCSSQSGHNTVSWYQQALGQGPQFIFQYYREEENGRGNFPPRFSGLQFPNYSSELNVNALELDDSALYLCASSLVGDMNTEAFFGQGTRLTVV.

By proportion, this clone is medium-sized (0.01 to 0.1%). This rearrangement joins TRBV5-1 to TRBJ2-7; TRBD1 matches at 9 bases. The CDR3 spans 13 residues. V lost 7 bases, J lost 4 bases, and 6 bases stayed unmatched. Germline lookup yields CDR1 SGHRS and CDR2 YFSETQ. CDR3 DNA: TGCGCCAGCGGCCGACAGGGGGGGTACGAGCAGTACTTC. It translates to CASGRQGGYEQYF.

The V and J genes are TRBV25-1 and TRBJ2-7; D possibly matches TRBD1 or TRBD2 (6 bases each). CDR1 and CDR2 (germline): MGHDK, SYGVNS. This CDR3 has 15 amino acids. V was clipped by 2 bases and J by 3 bases, with 14 bases between them. The CDR3 reads CASSERGDQGYEQYF. In nucleotides, the CDR3 is TGTGCCAGCAGTGAAAGGGGGGACCAGGGCTACGAGCAGTACTTC.

The CDR3 nucleotides are TGTGCCAGCAGCCCTCCTGGGGCAGGGACTAATGAAAAACTGTTTTTT. This gives the protein CASSPPGAGTNEKLFF. The chain links TRBV13 to TRBJ1-4; tentative D call: TRBD1 (5 bases). Trimming removed 5 bases at V and 2 bases at J, with 15 bases between. This CDR3 comprises 16 residues. CDR1 is PRHDT, CDR2 FYEKMQ, per germline (reference sequence). Filled out from reference TRBV13 and TRBJ1-4, the complete variable domain reads AAGVIQSPRHLIKEKRETATLKCYPIPRHDTVYWYQQGPGQDPQFLISFYEKMQSDKGSIPDRFSAQQFSDYHSELNMSSLELGDSALYFCASSPPGAGTNEKLFFGSGTQLSVL.

V gene TRBV2 combines with J gene TRBJ1-2; D remains ambiguous. Trimming shortened V by 6 bases and J by 4 bases, and 6 bases separated the two germline ends. The CDR3 has 11 residues. Germline V lookup: CDR1 SNHLY, CDR2 FYNNEI. The CDR3 loop is CASRKTYGYTF. CDR3 DNA sequence: TGTGCCAGCAGAAAGACCTATGGCTACACCTTC.

The chain combines TRBV9 with TRBJ1-3; 9 bases map to TRBD1. V shed 3 bases, J shed 2 bases, and the junction held 6 bases outside the gene matches. The CDR3 has 16 residues. Germline values: CDR1 SGDLS, CDR2 YYNGEE. The CDR3: CASSAQRDRAGNTIYF. Written as DNA, the CDR3 is TGTGCCAGCAGCGCCCAAAGGGACAGGGCTGGAAACACCATATATTTT.